What follows are 29 T cell receptor beta chains derived from one specimen sequenced in a study of T cells after yellow fever vaccination. A single record per CDR3 protein comes from TCRdb applying MiXCR to the 5' RACE reads. The sample comprises 500,000 to 650,000 distinct CDR3 sequences, about 15% of which are singletons, and around a sixth rests with the top ten. This sample comprised PBMCs, obtained 4 to 5 days after the first yellow fever vaccination. The receptors were gathered from a man between 18 and 29 years old who received the YFV17D yellow fever vaccine.

The chain is built from TRBV7-8 and TRBJ2-5; TRBD1 might be the D (7 bases). Germline CDR1 SGHVS, CDR2 FQNEAQ. V shed 7 bases and J shed 6 bases, with 15 bases lying between them. CDR3 size: 13 residues. CDR3 DNA sequence: TGTGCCAGCAAGTCAGGGGGGTCAAAGACCCAGTACTTC. Amino acid sequence: CASKSGGSKTQYF.

The chain combines TRBV11-1 with TRBJ2-3, with D possibly TRBD2 on 7 matching bases. The CDR3 has 19 residues. CDR1 is SGHAT, CDR2 FQDESV, per germline (reference sequence). Trimming removed 8 bases at V and 0 bases at J, with 27 bases between. The DNA of the CDR3 is TGTGCCAGCCCGACGTCTACTCGGGGGGCCTCTCTTAGCACAGATACGCAGTATTTT. This codes for CASPTSTRGASLSTDTQYF. The full variable domain, completed using reference TRBV11-1 and TRBJ2-3, is EAEVAQSPRYKITEKSQAVAFWCDPISGHATLYWYRQILGQGPELLVQFQDESVVDDSQLPKDRFSAERLKGVDSTLKIQPAELGDSAMYLCASPTSTRGASLSTDTQYFGPGTRLTVL.

In its sample, this clonotype was seen many times. V is TRBV4-3 and J is TRBJ2-7; D not resolved. The CDR3 totals 13 residues. CDR1 LGHNA and CDR2 YSLEER come from the germline V gene. V dropped 2 bases and J dropped 2 bases, with 7 bases sitting between them. CDR3 bases: TGCGCCAGCAGCCAATTAGGGACCTACGAGCAGTACGTC. This translates into CASSQLGTYEQYV.

This clonotype has only a few counts. The rearrangement links TRBV7-3 to TRBJ2-3; tentatively, D is TRBD2 (5 bases). Germline V gives CDR1 SGHTA, CDR2 FQGTGA. Trimming took 2 bases from V and 2 from J, leaving 14 bases between them. CDR3 length: 16 amino acids. CDR3 sequence: CASSLGGLGYTDTQYF. The CDR3 DNA reads TGTGCCAGCAGCTTAGGAGGTCTGGGTTACACAGATACGCAGTATTTT.

This clonotype was seen a handful of times. The chain couples TRBV5-1 to TRBJ2-1; D remains unclear. The CDR3 has 15 amino acids. Germline CDR1 is SGHRS and CDR2 is YFSETQ. V was cut by 1 base and J by 0 bases, with 8 bases left in between. CDR3 nucleotide sequence: TGCGCCAGCAGCTTGCTTCAGAGCTCCTACAATGAGCAGTTCTTC. Protein: CASSLLQSSYNEQFF.

Here the CDR3 reads CAISEGQGAHEQYF. CDR3 DNA: TGTGCCATCAGTGAGGGACAGGGGGCCCACGAGCAGTACTTC. This chain joins TRBV10-3 and TRBJ2-7; 11 bases are a match to TRBD1. This CDR3 has 14 residues. With V trimmed by 2 bases and J by 5 bases, 2 bases remained unmatched. Germline CDR1 is ENHRY and CDR2 is SYGVKD.

This clonotype showed up just once. The chain links TRBV10-1 to TRBJ2-5; 9 bases are shared with TRBD2. The ends lost 6 bases at V and 0 bases at J; junction bases unmatched: 11. The CDR3 is 17 residues long. Germline lookup yields CDR1 WNHNN and CDR2 SYGVQD (reference sequence). CDR3 bases: TGCGCCAGCAGCGACCATGCTAGCGGGGAGTACCAAGAGACCCAGTACTTC. This codes for CASSDHASGEYQETQYF.

This clonotype has a handful of counts. The V call is TRBV18, the J call TRBJ1-6, with TRBD1 identical over 10 bases. Germline V CDR1 and CDR2: KGHSH, LQKENI. The length of the CDR3 is 17 residues. J lost 9 bases, V lost 4 bases, and 12 bases had no gene match. CDR3 bases: TGTGCCAGCTCACGAGAGGGGACAGGGGATTTCGGTTCACCCCTCCACTTT. Protein: CASSREGTGDFGSPLHF.

This sequence joins TRBV4-1 and TRBJ1-5; D remains ambiguous. This CDR3 is 15 amino acids long. Germline CDR1 and CDR2: MGHRA and YSYEKL. The V gene lost 0 bases and the J gene lost 6 bases, with 12 bases spanning the gap. The CDR3 spells CASSQDRGWGQPQHF. Written as DNA, the CDR3 is TGCGCCAGCAGCCAAGATCGAGGGTGGGGTCAGCCCCAGCATTTT.

In this sample, this clonotype turned up a few times. The rearrangement links TRBV4-1 to TRBJ2-4, with D unclear. V gave up 3 bases and J gave up 8 bases, with 20 bases separating them. Germline CDR1 is MGHRA and CDR2 is YSYEKL. The CDR3 has 16 amino acids. CDR3 protein: CASSQAAQPRLDIQYF. The CDR3 DNA reads as TGCGCCAGCAGCCAGGCGGCCCAGCCTCGGTTGGACATTCAGTACTTC.

The genes are TRBV20-1 and TRBJ1-1, with unresolved D. Per the germline V gene, CDR1 is DFQATT and CDR2 is SNEGSKA (reference sequence). The V end lost 0 bases, the J end lost 8 bases, and 13 bases lay between the germline ends. The CDR3 spans 13 residues. The CDR3 nucleotides are TGCAGTGCTAGAGATTTGGCGCCCGGAGAAGCTTTCTTT. Its protein is CSARDLAPGEAFF.

The chain couples TRBV29-1 to TRBJ1-1; D is undetermined. Trimming took 8 bases from V and 1 from J, leaving 8 bases between them. The CDR3 totals 11 residues. CDR1 and CDR2 (germline): SQVTM, ANQGSEA. The CDR3 DNA reads TGCAGCATACCTACGAACACTGAAGCTTTCTTT. Amino acid sequence: CSIPTNTEAFF.

This clonotype has a count of ten or more. V gene TRBV5-1 combines with J gene TRBJ1-3; no clear D. CDR1 SGHRS and CDR2 YFSETQ come from the germline V gene. V lost 4 bases and J 0 bases, leaving 17 bases between the germline ends. The CDR3 extends over 17 amino acids. The CDR3 DNA follows: TGCGCCAGCAGCCCCACAACACAGTCGAGCTCTGGAAACACCATATATTTT. Amino acid sequence: CASSPTTQSSSGNTIYF. Together with reference TRBV5-1 and TRBJ1-3, the CDR3 gives the full variable domain: KAGVTQTPRYLIKTRGQQVTLSCSPISGHRSVSWYQQTPGQGLQFLFEYFSETQRNKGNFPGRFSGRQFSNSRSEMNVSTLELGDSALYLCASSPTTQSSSGNTIYFGEGSWLTVV.

The chain joins TRBV25-1 to TRBJ2-5; D is perhaps TRBD1 or TRBD2 (6 bases each). Between the trimmed V and J ends, which lost 1 base and 4 bases, there was a span of 10 bases. Germline CDR1 is MGHDK and CDR2 is SYGVNS. The CDR3 extends over 14 amino acids. CDR3 loop: CASSEFRGRETQYF. DNA for the CDR3: TGTGCCAGCAGTGAATTTCGGGGGCGAGAGACCCAGTACTTC. Full variable domain (remainder filled in from reference TRBV25-1 and TRBJ2-5): EADIYQTPRYLVIGTGKKITLECSQTMGHDKMYWYQQDPGMELHLIHYSYGVNSTEKGDLSSESTVSRIRTEHFPLTLESARPSHTSQYLCASSEFRGRETQYFGPGTRLLVL.

This chain uses TRBV5-6 with TRBJ1-1, with D possibly being TRBD1 (5 bases). The CDR3 is made up of 16 amino acids. Germline CDR1 is SGHDT and CDR2 is YYEEEE. Trimming cost V 4 bases and J 8 bases, with 24 bases left between them. CDR3 protein: CASSPGAGSVLTEAFF. The CDR3 bases are TGTGCCAGCAGCCCCGGGGCAGGGAGCGTTTTAACGGAAGCTTTCTTT.

The gene calls are TRBV10-1 and TRBJ1-1; D may be TRBD1 (5 bases). V was clipped by 6 bases and J by 4 bases, with 18 bases between them. CDR1 and CDR2 from the germline V gene are WNHNN and SYGVQD (reference sequence). This CDR3 contains 15 residues. The CDR3 reads CASSEKGVAATEAFF. In DNA, the CDR3 is TGCGCCAGCAGCGAGAAAGGGGTGGCGGCCACTGAAGCTTTCTTT.

The chain has TRBV7-9 and TRBJ2-3; 13 bases agree with TRBD2. Germline V CDR1 and CDR2: SEHNR, FQNEAQ (reference sequence). The CDR3 is made up of 16 amino acids. Trimming at V came to 5 bases and at J to 5 bases, leaving 7 bases not matched to a gene. In DNA, the CDR3 is TGTGCCAGCAGCGGCACTAGCGGGGGGGCGAAAGATACGCAGTATTTT. Protein: CASSGTSGGAKDTQYF.

The chain has TRBV7-2 and TRBJ2-5; 10 bases are shared with TRBD2. The germline V gene has CDR1 SGHTA and CDR2 FQGNSA. This CDR3 is built from 14 residues. With 6 bases clipped from V and 5 bases from J, the junction kept 6 bases outside the gene matches. Here the CDR3 reads CASREAGGRETQYF. DNA of the CDR3: TGTGCCAGCAGGGAAGCGGGGGGGCGGGAGACCCAGTACTTC.

This clonotype was found many times. V gene TRBV6-2 or TRBV6-3 combines with J gene TRBJ2-7; tentative D call: TRBD1 (6 bases). The CDR3 spans 14 residues. In germline, CDR1 is MNHEY, CDR2 SVGEGT. The V and J ends lost 8 bases and 3 bases respectively, with 17 bases between them. The CDR3 DNA reads as TGTGCCAGCGAGCAACAGGGCCGTGGCTACGAGCAGTACTTC. Its translation is CASEQQGRGYEQYF.

The chain links TRBV5-1 to TRBJ2-5; D is possibly TRBD1 (5 bases). CDR1 is SGHRS and CDR2 is YFSETQ in the germline V gene. The CDR3 spans 15 residues. V was cut by 0 bases and J by 2 bases, with 11 bases left in between. Here the CDR3 reads CASSLGSTAQETQYF. In nucleotides, the CDR3 is TGCGCCAGCAGCTTGGGTTCGACAGCACAAGAGACCCAGTACTTC. Full variable domain (remainder filled in from reference TRBV5-1 and TRBJ2-5): KAGVTQTPRYLIKTRGQQVTLSCSPISGHRSVSWYQQTPGQGLQFLFEYFSETQRNKGNFPGRFSGRQFSNSRSEMNVSTLELGDSALYLCASSLGSTAQETQYFGPGTRLLVL.

This clonotype appeared a few times. V and J are TRBV20-1 and TRBJ1-2; D gene unclear. The V end was cut by 3 bases, the J end by 5 bases, with 16 bases between. The CDR3 covers 14 residues. CDR1 is DFQATT, CDR2 SNEGSKA, per germline (reference sequence). As DNA, the CDR3 is TGCAGTGCTAGTCTAACAAGTCACGTGTATGGCTACACCTTC. Translated, it gives CSASLTSHVYGYTF.

The table lists this clonotype with a few counts. The chain recombines TRBV7-2 with TRBJ2-1; D may be TRBD2 (6 bases). V was trimmed by 3 bases and J by 3 bases, leaving 12 bases between them. This CDR3 contains 15 residues. Germline CDR1 is SGHTA and CDR2 is FQGNSA. This CDR3 reads CASSFVRGNYNEQFF. The CDR3 DNA reads as TGTGCCAGCAGCTTTGTTCGGGGGAACTACAATGAGCAGTTCTTC.

The chain is built from TRBV6-5 and TRBJ1-2; D not resolved. Germline lookup yields CDR1 MNHEY and CDR2 SVGAGI. With 0 bases removed from V and 0 bases from J, the gap between germline ends came to 8 bases. This CDR3 region has 15 residues. The CDR3 bases are TGTGCCAGCAGTTACTCGGGCTCAGCTAACTATGGCTACACCTTC. It translates to CASSYSGSANYGYTF.

This rearrangement joins TRBV4-3 to TRBJ2-4, with D tentatively TRBD1 (6 bases). The CDR3 loop spans 19 amino acids. Germline V gives CDR1 LGHNA, CDR2 YSLEER. V was clipped by 2 bases and J by 3 bases, with 23 bases between them. The CDR3 here is CASSQFPATTGHDKNIQYF. The CDR3 coding sequence is TGCGCCAGCAGCCAATTCCCCGCAACGACAGGCCACGACAAAAACATTCAGTACTTC.

Only a few counts were recorded for this clonotype. This chain uses TRBV30 with TRBJ2-7; no clear D gene. Germline CDR1 is GTSNPN and CDR2 is SVGIG (reference sequence). V lost 0 bases, J lost 1 base, and 7 bases lay in between. CDR3 length equals 13 residues. Here the CDR3 reads CAWSVSASYEQYF. The CDR3 DNA reads as TGTGCCTGGAGTGTATCAGCTTCCTACGAGCAGTACTTC. The full variable domain, in which reference TRBV30 and TRBJ2-7 provide the parts outside the CDR3, is SQTIHQWPATLVQPVGSPLSLECTVEGTSNPNLYWYRQAAGRGLQLLFYSVGIGQISSEVPQNLSASRPQDRQFILSSKKLLLSDSGFYLCAWSVSASYEQYFGPGTRLTVT.

In its sample, this clonotype was seen once. The chain couples TRBV19 to TRBJ1-6; D uncertain. V lost 5 bases to trimming and J lost 4 bases, with 15 bases between them. This CDR3 spans 16 amino acids. The germline CDR1 and CDR2 sequences are LNHDA and SQIVND (reference sequence). The CDR3 loop is CASSDLTRTYNSPLHF. In nucleotides, the CDR3 is TGTGCCAGTAGTGATCTTACGCGGACGTATAATTCACCCCTCCACTTT. The full variable domain, with the rest looked up from reference TRBV19 and TRBJ1-6, is DGGITQSPKYLFRKEGQNVTLSCEQNLNHDAMYWYRQDPGQGLRLIYYSQIVNDFQKGDIAEGYSVSREKKESFPLTVTSAQKNPTAFYLCASSDLTRTYNSPLHFGNGTRLTVT.

The chain links TRBV7-2 to TRBJ2-7; no definite D call. Per germline, CDR1 SGHTA and CDR2 FQGNSA. The CDR3 runs 15 residues. Trimming removed 1 base from V and 0 bases from J, with 10 bases in between. The CDR3 bases are TGTGCCAGCAGCTTAGAAGGCACCAGCTCCTACGAGCAGTACTTC. Protein sequence: CASSLEGTSSYEQYF.

This rearrangement joins TRBV4-1 to TRBJ1-6; a weak D match, TRBD1 (5 bases). CDR1 and CDR2 from the germline V gene are MGHRA and YSYEKL. The CDR3 runs 15 residues. V was pared by 4 bases and J by 7 bases, with 14 bases between. CDR3 nucleotide sequence: TGCGCCAGCAGCCCAGAGGGACGGCGGAATTCACCCCTCCACTTT. Residues: CASSPEGRRNSPLHF.

The rearrangement uses TRBV27 and TRBJ2-4, with TRBD1 matching 9 bases. Germline assignment: CDR1 MNHEY and CDR2 SMNVEV (reference sequence). This CDR3 has 14 amino acids. Losses at the gene ends were 5 bases for V and 5 bases for J; bases not matched to a gene: 4. The CDR3 protein is CASSLRQGENIQYF. DNA of the CDR3: TGTGCCAGCAGTCTGAGACAGGGGGAAAACATTCAGTACTTC.